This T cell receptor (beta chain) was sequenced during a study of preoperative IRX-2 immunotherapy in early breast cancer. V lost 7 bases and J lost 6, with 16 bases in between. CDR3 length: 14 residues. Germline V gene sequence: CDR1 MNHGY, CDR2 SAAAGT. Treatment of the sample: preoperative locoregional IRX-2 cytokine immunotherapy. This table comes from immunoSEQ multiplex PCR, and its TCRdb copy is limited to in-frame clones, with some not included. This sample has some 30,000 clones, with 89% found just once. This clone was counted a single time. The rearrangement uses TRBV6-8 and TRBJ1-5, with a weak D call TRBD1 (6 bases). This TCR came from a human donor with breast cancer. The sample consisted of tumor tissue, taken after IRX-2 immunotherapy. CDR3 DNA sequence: TGTGCCAGCACTCTTAGGGGGGCTGGTCAGCCCCAGCATTTT. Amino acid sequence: CASTLRGAGQPQHF.